The following is a T cell receptor (beta chain) sequence with its context. Antigen unknown. The data were taken from a study of post-analysis software for immune sequencing data. Study as a whole: The cohort encompassed relapsing-remitting, secondary progressive and progressive-relapsing multiple sclerosis disease courses. Whole-study results and caveats: F measure clustering grouped samples strongly by preparation batch. Multiple sclerosis patients showed significantly lower normalized Chao1 diversity than controls did. Among roughly 5 TRBV segments more frequent in patients than controls were TRBV5-6, TRBV5-1 and TRBV20-1.

Unique molecular identifiers tagged the TCR beta cDNA libraries. It was from roughly 0.93 to 9.6 million T cells that some 460,000 cDNA molecules came. Each CDR3 protein gets one entry after TCRdb re-called the PCR reads with MiXCR. The sample lists over 700,000 distinct CDR3 sequences; approximately 30% were seen once. Germline values: CDR1 SQVTM, CDR2 ANQGSEA. V was clipped by 6 bases and J by 4 bases, with 15 bases between them. This CDR3 is built from 13 residues. The sequenced material came from blood. The rearrangement uses TRBV29-1 and TRBJ1-2, with D perhaps TRBD1 (5 bases). The sequence derives from a girl between 5 and 17 years old with multiple sclerosis. The CDR3 DNA follows: TGCAGCGTCCTAGACGGGGCATCCTATGGCTACACCTTC. Protein product: CSVLDGASYGYTF.